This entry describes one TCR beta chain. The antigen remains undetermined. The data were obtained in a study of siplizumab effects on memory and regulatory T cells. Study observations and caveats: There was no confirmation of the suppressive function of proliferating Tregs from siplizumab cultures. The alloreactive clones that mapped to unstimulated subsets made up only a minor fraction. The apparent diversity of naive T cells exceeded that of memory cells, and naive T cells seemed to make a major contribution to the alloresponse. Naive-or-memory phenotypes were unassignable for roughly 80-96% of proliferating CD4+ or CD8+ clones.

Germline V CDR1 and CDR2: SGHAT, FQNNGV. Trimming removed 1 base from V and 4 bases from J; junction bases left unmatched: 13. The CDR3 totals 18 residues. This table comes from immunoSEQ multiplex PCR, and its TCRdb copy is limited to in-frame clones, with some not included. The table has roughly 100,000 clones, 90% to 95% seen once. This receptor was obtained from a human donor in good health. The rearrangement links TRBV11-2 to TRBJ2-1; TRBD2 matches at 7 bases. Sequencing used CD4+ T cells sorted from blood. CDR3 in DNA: TGTGCCAGCAGCTTAGCCGCTAGGGTGGCGGGGGTATACAATGAGCAGTTCTTC. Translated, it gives CASSLAARVAGVYNEQFF.